This is a list of T cell receptor beta chains from one sample in a study of response to subunit inactivated influenza vaccine. In TCRdb, the RT-PCR reads were re-called with MiXCR into one record per CDR3 protein. Among 800,000 or so distinct CDR3 sequences listed, approximately 21% were seen once. The sequenced sample was PBMCs from blood, obtained 5 to 6 days after vaccination. These receptors came from a man aged 50 or older who received an inactivated influenza vaccine. CDR3s include the opening cysteine and the closing phenylalanine or tryptophan. Fields, in order: V gene, J gene, D gene, clone size, CDR3 length, CDR3 DNA, CDR3 protein. The D gene is left open where the match is weak. Clone size is shown for a subset of rows, as once, few, many or a class of expanded clone.

TRBV20-1	TRBJ1-6	NA	NA	13	TGCAGTGCGCCGGGACAATTCCCCTCACCCCTCCACTTT	CSAPGQFPSPLHF
TRBV29-1	TRBJ2-2	NA	many	13	TGCAGCGCATCAGGGTGGAACACCGGGGAGCTGTTTTTT	CSASGWNTGELFF
TRBV5-1	TRBJ2-6	TRBD2	NA	17	TGCGCCAGCAGCTTGGAGGGAGGGACCTCTGGGGCCAACGTCCTGACTTTC	CASSLEGGTSGANVLTF
TRBV29-1	TRBJ2-2	NA	NA	12	TGCAGCGCCCCACTAGCCCCTGGGGAGCTGTTTTTT	CSAPLAPGELFF
TRBV7-2	TRBJ2-7	TRBD2	NA	16	TGTGCCAGCAGCTTCTCACGACTAGCGGGAGGAGTCGAGCAGTACTTC	CASSFSRLAGGVEQYF
TRBV7-8	TRBJ1-1	NA	few	15	TGTGCCAGCAGCTTTGAGGTAGCAGGGGCCACTGAAGCTTTCTTT	CASSFEVAGATEAFF
TRBV10-3	TRBJ2-3	TRBD2	NA	15	TGTGCCATCAATTCGGTAGCGGGGGGGCAGGATACGCAGTATTTT	CAINSVAGGQDTQYF
TRBV24-1	TRBJ2-3	TRBD1	NA	15	TGTGCCACCAGTGATTTCGGGACAGGCACAGATACGCAGTATTTT	CATSDFGTGTDTQYF
TRBV5-1	TRBJ2-1	NA	NA	16	TGCGCCAGCAGCTTTCGAGGTTTCGACTCATACAATGAGCAGTTCTTC	CASSFRGFDSYNEQFF
TRBV6-2/TRBV6-3	TRBJ1-1	NA	few	16	TGTGCCAGCAGTACGCCCAGGGGACGGTTGAACACTGAAGCTTTCTTT	CASSTPRGRLNTEAFF
TRBV4-3	TRBJ2-1	NA	many	13	TGCGCCAGCAGCCAAGCTGTCGAGGGAAGGCAGTTCTTC	CASSQAVEGRQFF
TRBV20-1	TRBJ2-1	TRBD2	NA	14	TGCAGTGCGCTGACTAGCGGGAGGGTCAATGAGCAGTTCTTC	CSALTSGRVNEQFF
TRBV5-6	TRBJ1-2	NA	many	15	TGTGCCAGCAGCTTTAGCGGACGTACATACGATGGCTACACCTTC	CASSFSGRTYDGYTF
TRBV7-8	TRBJ2-2	NA	few	17	TGTGCCAGCAGCTTAACGGAGCTGGGGGCGGTCACCGGGGAGCTGTTTTTT	CASSLTELGAVTGELFF
TRBV4-2	TRBJ2-2	NA	many	16	TGTGCCAGCAGCCAAGATTCATGGGTGTACGTCGGGGAGCTGTTTTTT	CASSQDSWVYVGELFF
TRBV7-2	TRBJ2-2	NA	NA	14	TGTGCCAGCAGCTTAAGCGAAAACACCGGGGAGCTGTTTTTT	CASSLSENTGELFF
TRBV11-2	TRBJ2-5	NA	many	15	TGTGCCAGCAGCTTTTCCGGGGGATCCCAAGAGACCCAGTACTTC	CASSFSGGSQETQYF
TRBV5-6	TRBJ2-2	NA	few	15	TGTGCCAGCAGACGGAGACGGACGAACACCGGGGAGCTGTTTTTT	CASRRRRTNTGELFF
TRBV9	TRBJ1-1	NA	NA	15	TGTGCCAGCAGCCCATTTCTGGGGGGGCTTGCTGAAGCTTTCTTT	CASSPFLGGLAEAFF
TRBV7-9	TRBJ1-2	NA	few	11	TGTGCCAGCAGCCGGACAGATGGCTACACCTTC	CASSRTDGYTF
TRBV27	TRBJ2-7	TRBD2	few	16	TGTGCCAGCAGTTTATTAAAAACGGGAGGGTTGTCTGAGCAGTACTTC	CASSLLKTGGLSEQYF
TRBV27	TRBJ2-5	NA	NA	16	TGTGCCAGCAGCCGATGGGGGGTCGTATCCAAAGAGACCCAGTACTTC	CASSRWGVVSKETQYF
TRBV6-1	TRBJ2-3	NA	NA	13	TGTGCCACCGTTGGACGGAGCACAGATACGCAGTATTTT	CATVGRSTDTQYF
TRBV7-2	TRBJ2-1	NA	few	14	TGTGCCAGCAGCTTAGGGTTGGGAACCAATGAGCAGTTCTTC	CASSLGLGTNEQFF
TRBV7-9	TRBJ1-1	TRBD1	few	13	TGTGCCGGGGGCACAGGGGGTAACACTGAAGCTTTCTTT	CAGGTGGNTEAFF
TRBV4-3	TRBJ1-5	NA	NA	16	TGCGCCAGCAGCCAAGATCCCCCCGGTTACAATCAGCCCCAGCATTTT	CASSQDPPGYNQPQHF
TRBV15	TRBJ2-3	TRBD2	many	16	TGTGCCACCAGCAGAGGTCTAGCGGGGGTCACAGATACGCAGTATTTT	CATSRGLAGVTDTQYF
TRBV7-8	TRBJ2-5	NA	NA	17	TGTGCCAGCAGCTTAGTGAGCCGTAGCCGACCGGCGGAGACCCAGTACTTC	CASSLVSRSRPAETQYF
TRBV20-1	TRBJ2-5	TRBD2	NA	14	TGCAGTGCTACCCCCTCCGGGACCGCGGGGGCCCAGTACTTC	CSATPSGTAGAQYF
TRBV12-2	TRBJ2-2	NA	few	18	TGTGCAAGTCGCTTAAGTGTCGCCAGGGAAAGGAACACCGGGGAGCTGTTTTTT	CASRLSVARERNTGELFF
TRBV7-2	TRBJ2-1	TRBD2	many	14	TGTGCCAGCAGTGATACACCGGGACTAGCGATACAGTTCTTC	CASSDTPGLAIQFF
TRBV24-1	TRBJ2-2	TRBD2	few	16	TGTGCCACCAGTGACACTAGCGGGAGAGGGACCGGGGAGCTGTTTTTT	CATSDTSGRGTGELFF
TRBV7-9	TRBJ1-1	NA	NA	14	TGTGCCAGCAGCGTATATGGGGTGAACACTGAAGCTTTCTTT	CASSVYGVNTEAFF
TRBV7-6	TRBJ2-3	TRBD2	NA	17	TGTGCCAGCAGCTTAGGAACTAGCGGGGGAGGCACAGATACGCAGTATTTT	CASSLGTSGGGTDTQYF